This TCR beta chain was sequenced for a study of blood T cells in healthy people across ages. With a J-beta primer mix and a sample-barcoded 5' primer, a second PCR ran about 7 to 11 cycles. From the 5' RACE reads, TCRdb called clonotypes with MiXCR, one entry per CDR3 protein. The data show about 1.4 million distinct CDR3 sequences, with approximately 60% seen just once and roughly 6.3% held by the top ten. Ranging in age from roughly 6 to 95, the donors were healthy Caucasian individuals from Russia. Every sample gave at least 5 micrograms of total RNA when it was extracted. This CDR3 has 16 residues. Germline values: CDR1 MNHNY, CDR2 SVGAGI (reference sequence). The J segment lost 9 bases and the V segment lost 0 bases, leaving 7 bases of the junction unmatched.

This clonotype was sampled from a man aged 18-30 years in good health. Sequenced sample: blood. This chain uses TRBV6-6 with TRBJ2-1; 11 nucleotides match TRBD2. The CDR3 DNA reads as TGTGCCAGCAGTTACTCGATTAGCGGGGGGGCAGGTGAGCAGTTCTTC. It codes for CASSYSISGGAGEQFF.